The 23 T cell receptor beta chains below were found in one sample sequenced in a study of human T cells and chemical hapten exposure. TCRdb re-derived calls from the RACE reads in MiXCR, one entry per CDR3 protein. The table lists around 380,000 distinct CDR3 sequences, roughly 5% of them singletons, with approximately 2.3% in the top ten. As to time point: patch test 1, 2 weeks after DPC sensitization. Treatment here: therapeutic diphenylcyclopropenone sensitization with weekly scalp DPC. The source was whole blood, collected in connection with sensitization to the hapten diphenylcyclopropenone (DPC). Receptor source: a woman aged 45-60 years with alopecia areata. Some clones in this sample may be carry-over from other donors' samples.

This clonotype came up many times. The chain couples TRBV9 to TRBJ2-1, with D perhaps TRBD2 (5 bases). CDR1 is SGDLS, CDR2 YYNGEE, per germline. The CDR3 has 12 residues. V lost 7 bases and J 5 bases, leaving 10 bases between the germline ends. Here the CDR3 DNA reads TGTGCCAGCCAGAGGGAAGACAATGAGCAGTTCTTC. Amino acid sequence: CASQREDNEQFF.

This clonotype was seen repeatedly, ten times or more. V is TRBV10-3 and J is TRBJ2-3; 9 bases agree with TRBD2. Germline CDR1 is ENHRY and CDR2 is SYGVKD. The CDR3 contains 15 residues. With V trimmed by 9 bases and J by 3 bases, 10 bases remained unmatched. CDR3: CAIPRLAVRTDTQYF. The DNA of the CDR3 is TGTGCCATTCCGAGACTAGCGGTGAGAACAGATACGCAGTATTTT.

The chain is built from TRBV11-2 and TRBJ2-1; 14 bases align to TRBD2. V dropped 5 bases and J dropped 10; count of bases not matched to a gene: 7. Germline V lookup: CDR1 SGHAT, CDR2 FQNNGV. This CDR3 contains 15 residues. The CDR3 protein is CASSPGLAGEREQFF. The CDR3 DNA is TGTGCCAGCAGCCCGGGACTAGCGGGAGAGAGAGAGCAGTTCTTC.

This clonotype was picked up many times. The rearrangement uses TRBV5-1 and TRBJ1-1; D is undetermined. Germline-derived CDR1 and CDR2 are SGHRS and YFSETQ. The CDR3 spans 18 residues. V was trimmed by 4 bases and J by 2 bases, leaving 24 bases between them. The CDR3 DNA is TGCGCCAGCAGCCCTGGCCTCGGCGGCAGCGTACCAAACACTGAAGCTTTCTTT. This encodes CASSPGLGGSVPNTEAFF.

This clonotype turned up a few times. The rearrangement joins TRBV7-6 to TRBJ2-1; D may correspond to TRBD1 or TRBD2 (5 bases each). Germline V gives CDR1 SGHVS, CDR2 FNYEAQ. This CDR3 has 12 residues. V lost 5 bases and J 6 bases, leaving 8 bases between the germline ends. Here the CDR3 DNA reads TGTGCCAGCAGCACTGGGACCAATGAGCAGTTCTTC. As protein: CASSTGTNEQFF.

This clonotype was seen ten or more times. V usage is TRBV20-1 and J usage is TRBJ2-1; 11 bases agree with TRBD2. J gave up 4 bases and V 7 bases, and 6 bases lay outside the gene matches. The CDR3 has 14 residues. The germline V gene has CDR1 DFQATT and CDR2 SNEGSKA (reference sequence). The chain's CDR3 is CSVSTSGAYNEQFF. As DNA, the CDR3 is TGCAGTGTCTCGACTAGCGGGGCGTACAATGAGCAGTTCTTC.

The CDR3 loop is CASSSSAGSGNTIYF. The CDR3, as DNA: TGTGCCAGCAGCTCCTCCGCAGGGTCTGGAAACACCATATATTTT. The chain recombines TRBV7-2 with TRBJ1-3; TRBD1 might be the D (5 bases). Germline V gene lookup returns CDR1 SGHTA and CDR2 FQGNSA. This CDR3 contains 15 residues. Between the trimmed V and J ends, which lost 4 bases and 1 base, there was a span of 11 bases.

Remarks on this clonotype: A single base separates this from a much larger clone, so it may be a read error. CDR3 sequence (DNA): TGTGCCAGCAGTCCCCCCGCGAGGGTGGCTGAAGCTTTCTTT. This gives the protein CASSPPARVAEAFF. V gene TRBV28 combines with J gene TRBJ1-1; D gene uncertain. The germline CDR1 and CDR2 sequences are MDHEN and SYDVKM. The CDR3 is 14 amino acids. Trimming took off 5 bases at V and 6 bases at J, with 16 bases between the two ends.

The rearrangement uses TRBV6-1 and TRBJ2-3, with TRBD1 matching over 8 bases. The V segment lost 4 bases and the J segment 2 bases; nucleotides outside the gene matches: 8. From germline, CDR1 is MNHNS and CDR2 SASEGT. This CDR3 is 16 amino acids long. CDR3 coding DNA: TGTGCCAGCAGTGCTGGGACAGGAAAGTTCACAGATACGCAGTATTTT. Protein sequence: CASSAGTGKFTDTQYF.

This clonotype was recorded at least ten times. The chain combines TRBV12-5 with TRBJ1-1; tentatively, D is TRBD1 (5 bases). The CDR3 consists of 19 residues. Germline assignment: CDR1 LGHNT and CDR2 FRNRAP. V dropped 0 bases and J dropped 4 bases, with 24 bases sitting between them. The CDR3 is CASGLVRDGQTLRGTEAFF. CDR3 coding DNA: TGTGCTAGTGGTTTGGTACGAGATGGTCAGACCCTTAGGGGCACTGAAGCTTTCTTT.

This clonotype has only a few counts. The chain carries TRBV24-1 and TRBJ2-1, with 7 bases aligning to TRBD1. CDR1 is KGHDR, CDR2 SFDVKD, per germline. Germline trimming cut 4 bases from V and 2 bases from J; bases unmatched to any gene: 4. The CDR3 consists of 15 residues. CDR3 nucleotides: TGTGCCACCAGTGAGGCCGGGACAGCCTACAATGAGCAGTTCTTC. Protein: CATSEAGTAYNEQFF.

Many counts were recorded for this clonotype. The CDR3 DNA is TGTGCCAGCAGCCAAGTCTCTGGGGGCGGCTACACCTTC. Translated: CASSQVSGGGYTF. The genes are TRBV3-1 and TRBJ1-2; tentative D call: TRBD1 (6 bases). Deletions cut 1 base from V and 8 bases from J, with 11 bases between. CDR1 is LGHDT, CDR2 YNNKEL, per germline (reference sequence). The CDR3 extends over 13 amino acids.

This clonotype was seen repeatedly, ten times or more. The chain employs TRBV29-1 and TRBJ2-5; no clear D gene. Germline-derived CDR1 and CDR2 are SQVTM and ANQGSEA. The CDR3 is 12 amino acids. The V gene lost 3 bases and the J gene lost 1 base, with 6 bases spanning the gap. The DNA for the CDR3 is TGCAGCGTTGATGCCAGCCAAGAGACCCAGTACTTC. It encodes CSVDASQETQYF.

There are many counts of this clonotype. The chain is built from TRBV4-2 and TRBJ2-7; TRBD2 matches 10 bases. V gave up 0 bases and J gave up 9 bases; unmatched junction bases: 11. Germline V gives CDR1 LGHNA, CDR2 YNFKEQ. The CDR3 consists of 16 residues. Here the CDR3 reads CASSQDLASGSRGQYF. CDR3 DNA sequence: TGTGCCAGCAGCCAAGATCTCGCTAGCGGGAGTCGGGGGCAGTACTTC.

This clonotype was observed at least ten times. V gene TRBV20-1 combines with J gene TRBJ2-7; 12 bases are a match to TRBD2. The length of the CDR3 is 15 residues. Germline V gene data show CDR1 as DFQATT and CDR2 as SNEGSKA (reference sequence). V was pared by 1 base and J by 4 bases, with 5 bases of the junction left unmatched. The CDR3 DNA reads TGCAGTGCTAGAGCCCTAGCGGGAGGGCCTTACGAGCAGTACTTC. Protein: CSARALAGGPYEQYF.

This clonotype was seen repeatedly, ten times or more. This rearrangement joins TRBV20-1 to TRBJ2-1; weak D call: TRBD1 (6 bases). CDR3 length: 14 residues. Between the trimmed V and J ends, which lost 5 bases and 2 bases, there was a span of 13 bases. Per germline, CDR1 DFQATT and CDR2 SNEGSKA (reference sequence). CDR3 region: CSAPDSRTYNEQFF. Here the CDR3 DNA reads TGCAGTGCTCCGGACAGCCGGACCTACAATGAGCAGTTCTTC.

This clonotype was seen only a few times. The chain carries TRBV11-2 and TRBJ1-1; tentatively, D is TRBD1 (5 bases). V gave up 4 bases and J gave up 7 bases, with 16 bases separating them. CDR1 SGHAT and CDR2 FQNNGV come from the germline V gene. CDR3 size: 14 residues. For the CDR3, the DNA is TGTGCCAGCAGCTGGGGCGTCGTAACGAGTGAAGCTTTCTTT. Translation: CASSWGVVTSEAFF.

There are a few counts of this clonotype. The chain is built from TRBV5-6 and TRBJ2-4; no firm D call. The CDR3 totals 11 residues. Trimming stripped 2 bases from V and 6 bases from J, with 3 bases between. Germline V CDR1 and CDR2: SGHDT, YYEEEE. This CDR3 reads CASSFSNIQYF. In nucleotides, the CDR3 is TGTGCCAGCAGCTTCTCAAACATTCAGTACTTC.

This clonotype was picked up a small number of times. The chain has TRBV13 and TRBJ1-2; the D is unclear. Germline lookup yields CDR1 PRHDT and CDR2 FYEKMQ (reference sequence). This CDR3 has 15 residues. The V end was cut by 3 bases, the J end by 8 bases, with 19 bases between. CDR3 in DNA: TGTGCCAGCAGCTTTCCTTCAGGAGAAGTGCGCGGCTACACCTTC. Its translation: CASSFPSGEVRGYTF.

This clonotype was counted many times. The chain joins TRBV5-6 to TRBJ2-7, with TRBD1 matching over 7 bases. CDR3 length: 16 amino acids. V lost 3 bases, J lost 4 bases, and 13 bases stayed unmatched. Germline CDR1 SGHDT, CDR2 YYEEEE. DNA for the CDR3: TGTGCCAGCAGCTCGGCCCTCCAGGGGGTAAAGTACGAGCAGTACTTC. It codes for CASSSALQGVKYEQYF.

This clonotype occurred a few times. CDR3 protein: CASMAGGPVDTQYF. In DNA form, the CDR3 reads TGTGCCAGCATGGCGGGAGGGCCTGTAGATACGCAGTATTTT. V gene TRBV6-6 combines with J gene TRBJ2-3, with 9 bases matching TRBD2. Germline lookup yields CDR1 MNHNY and CDR2 SVGAGI (reference sequence). Losses at the gene ends were 7 bases for V and 5 bases for J; bases not matched to a gene: 7. CDR3 length: 14 residues.

This clonotype was seen more than once but under ten times. The gene calls are TRBV6-6 and TRBJ1-5; D is uncertain. With 0 bases removed from V and 6 bases from J, the gap between germline ends came to 6 bases. In germline, CDR1 is MNHNY, CDR2 SVGAGI (reference sequence). The CDR3 runs 13 residues. DNA for the CDR3: TGTGCCAGCAGTTACTCGACGGTTCAGCCCCAGCATTTT. It yields the protein CASSYSTVQPQHF.

The chain is built from TRBV6-5 and TRBJ1-5, with a tentative D call TRBD1 (5 bases). V was shortened by 0 bases and J by 9 bases, with 15 bases between the two germline ends. The length of the CDR3 is 15 residues. Germline CDR1 and CDR2: MNHEY and SVGAGI. CDR3 amino acids: CASSYSVFGATPQHF. CDR3 nucleotides: TGTGCCAGCAGTTACTCGGTTTTCGGGGCTACGCCCCAGCATTTT.